This is a list of T cell receptor beta chains from one sample in a study of OX40 agonist ivuxolimab in advanced cancers. Assay: immunoSEQ multiplex PCR; the TCRdb copy retains only in-frame clones and omits some. Of tens of thousands of clones in the sample, more than 70% were seen once. The material was CD4+ or CD8+ T cells sorted from blood, obtained in a trial of the OX40 agonist ivuxolimab. The receptor set was obtained from an adult with an advanced solid tumor such as melanoma, head and neck, liver or kidney cancer. The CDR3 runs from the conserved cysteine through the conserved F or W. D genes are given only for firm matches. The size field is filled for only some rows; it gives once, few, many or a size class.

V gene	J gene	D gene	clone size	CDR3 DNA	CDR3 protein
TRBV5-8	TRBJ1-1	.	.	TGTGCCAGCAGCTCCACTGCGGGACATCCTCCCCGGGGAACTGAAGCTTTCTTT	CASSSTAGHPPRGTEAFF
TRBV28	TRBJ1-4	TRBD1	.	TGTGCCAGCAGCTGGACAGGGGATAATGAAAAACTGTTTTTT	CASSWTGDNEKLFF
TRBV11-2	TRBJ2-5	.	.	TGTGCCAGCAGCTTTAGACGTACAGGGATGGTAAAGACCCAGTACTTC	CASSFRRTGMVKTQYF
TRBV2	TRBJ1-1	TRBD1	.	TGTGCCAGCAGGGAAGACAGGGATCGGCAAGCTTTCTTT	CASREDRDRQAFF
TRBV7-3	TRBJ1-2	.	.	TGTGCCAGCAGCTTAAGACGGGGCTATGGCTACACCTTC	CASSLRRGYGYTF
TRBV6-1	TRBJ1-1	TRBD1	.	TGTGCCAGCAGTCCCGGGACAGGCCAGAACACTGAAGCTTTCTTT	CASSPGTGQNTEAFF
TRBV16	TRBJ1-1	.	.	TGTGCCAGCAGCAAATCTGGCAGTGTTGAAGCTTTCTTT	CASSKSGSVEAFF
TRBV27	TRBJ2-1	TRBD2	.	TGTGCCAGCAGTTTGGAGACTAGCGACTACAATGAGCAGTTCTTC	CASSLETSDYNEQFF
TRBV20-1	TRBJ2-7	TRBD2	.	TGCAGTGCTAGAGATGGGAGGGGGCAGTACTTC	CSARDGRGQYF
TRBV30	TRBJ2-7	.	.	TGTGCCTGGAGTGAACAAGGTTACGAGCAGTACTTC	CAWSEQGYEQYF
TRBV6-6	TRBJ2-1	.	once	TGTGCCAGCAGTTACTCCCTGGACAGCTCGTACAATGAGCAGTTCTTC	CASSYSLDSSYNEQFF
TRBV28	TRBJ2-2	.	.	TGTGCCAGCAGTTTTAGGGGGACTGGGGAGCTGTTTTTT	CASSFRGTGELFF
TRBV7-3	TRBJ2-2	.	.	TGTGCCAGCAGCCCCAGAGGGGCCGGCACCGGGGAGCTGTTTTTT	CASSPRGAGTGELFF
TRBV10-3	TRBJ1-2	.	.	TGTGCCATCAGCGCCTTTTATGGCAGCTATGGCTACACCTTC	CAISAFYGSYGYTF
TRBV5-1	TRBJ2-4	.	.	TGCGCCAGCTGTAACGGAGTATCGGGAATTCAGTACTTC	CASCNGVSGIQYF